The 13 T cell receptor beta chains reported below all come from one sample, sequenced in a study of metastatic and nonmetastatic thyroid tumors (dated by TCRdb to between 2020 and 2021). The library was produced with PCR. Data came from an Illumina HiSeq 4000. TCRdb's own reprocessing of the public reads used fastp at Q25 and MiXCR and kept productive beta chains. Recorded for this sample are approximately 31,000 clones; 15% to 20% of them occurred a single time. About 10% of the sample is taken by the ten largest. None of the patients had been given any treatment before thyroid surgery. Sequencing was done on a sample of blood. The receptors were gathered from a female donor with papillary thyroid cancer or a benign thyroid nodule (not recorded which). Some clones in this sample may be carry-over from other donors' samples.

By share of the sample, this clone is medium-sized. V gene TRBV27 combines with J gene TRBJ2-7; D might be TRBD2 (5 bases). Germline V lookup: CDR1 MNHEY, CDR2 SMNVEV (reference sequence). CDR3 length equals 15 residues. Trimming cost V 6 bases and J 1 base, with 16 bases left between them. The CDR3 loop reads CASRREREASYEQYF. DNA of the CDR3: TGTGCCAGCAGGCGAGAGAGGGAAGCTTCCTACGAGCAGTACTTC.

In this sample, this clone turned up many times. This chain connects TRBV20-1 to TRBJ2-3, with D possibly called TRBD1 or TRBD2 (7 bases each). Germline V gene sequence: CDR1 DFQATT, CDR2 SNEGSKA (reference sequence). CDR3 length equals 16 residues. With 3 bases removed from V and 4 bases from J, the gap between germline ends came to 20 bases. The CDR3 sequence: CSARGRGLRGPDTQYF. The CDR3 DNA sequence: TGCAGTGCTAGGGGGAGGGGGCTGAGAGGACCAGATACGCAGTATTTT.

In the case of this clone: A junction end diverges from the germline sequence, so it may reflect a read error. This chain links TRBV7-8 with TRBJ2-7; 9 bases line up with TRBD2. Germline V lookup: CDR1 SGHVS, CDR2 FQNEAQ. There are 16 residues in the CDR3. CDR3 residues: CASSPRLAADYYEQYF. The CDR3 DNA reads as TGCGCCAGCAGCCCCCGACTAGCGGCGGACTACTACGAGCAGTACTTC.

This clone is medium-sized by share. The CDR3, as DNA: TGTGCCAGCAGTCTCAGGGACAACTCCTACGAGCAGTACTTC. Amino acids: CASSLRDNSYEQYF. This chain links TRBV27 with TRBJ2-7; D may be TRBD1 (6 bases). The CDR3 runs 14 residues. The V end was cut by 5 bases, the J end by 0 bases, with 11 bases between. Germline V gene sequence: CDR1 MNHEY, CDR2 SMNVEV (reference sequence).

This clone was seen repeatedly, ten times or more. The gene calls are TRBV12-3 or TRBV12-4 and TRBJ1-5; the D gene is possibly TRBD1 (6 bases). This CDR3 is 15 amino acids long. V was cut by 6 bases and J by 0 bases, with 12 bases left in between. As DNA, the CDR3 is TGTGCCAGCAGCCCAGGGGACGTTAGCAATCAGCCCCAGCATTTT. It encodes CASSPGDVSNQPQHF.

There are many counts of this clone. The chain joins TRBV6-1 to TRBJ2-1; 13 positions match TRBD2. Germline CDR1 is MNHNS and CDR2 is SASEGT. CDR3 length: 15 amino acids. Trimming at V came to 1 base and at J to 6 bases, leaving 0 bases not matched to a gene. CDR3 residues: CASSEGTSGGNEQFF. The CDR3 DNA reads TGTGCCAGCAGTGAAGGGACTAGCGGGGGCAATGAGCAGTTCTTC.

This clone was counted ten times or more. The V call is TRBV28, the J call TRBJ1-1; D might be TRBD1 (6 bases). This CDR3 has 14 amino acids. V lost 6 bases and J 2 bases, leaving 13 bases between the germline ends. Germline V gives CDR1 MDHEN, CDR2 SYDVKM. CDR3 in amino acids: CASRVGGGNTEAFF. DNA of the CDR3: TGTGCCAGCAGGGTGGGAGGGGGTAACACTGAAGCTTTCTTT.

In its sample, this clone was seen many times. V is TRBV7-9 and J is TRBJ2-5; no reliable D call. Germline lookup yields CDR1 SEHNR and CDR2 FQNEAQ (reference sequence). V was clipped by 1 base and J by 5 bases, with 8 bases between them. The CDR3 sequence is 13 residues long. The CDR3 protein is CASSLGARETQYF. DNA of the CDR3: TGTGCCAGCAGCTTAGGGGCTCGGGAGACCCAGTACTTC.

This clone has at least ten counts. The chain carries TRBV4-2 and TRBJ2-7; 11 nucleotides match TRBD2. After removal of 1 base from V and 3 bases from J, the junction contained 2 bases not matched to a gene. The CDR3 spans 15 residues. Germline lookup yields CDR1 LGHNA and CDR2 YNFKEQ. The CDR3 DNA is TGTGCCAGCAGCCAAGGACTAGCGGGAAGCTACGAGCAGTACTTC. It translates to CASSQGLAGSYEQYF.

This clone was observed at least ten times. The chain employs TRBV30 and TRBJ2-6, with D perhaps matching TRBD2 (6 bases). Germline CDR1 and CDR2: GTSNPN and SVGIG (reference sequence). V was cut by 3 bases and J by 0 bases, with 15 bases left in between. CDR3 length: 17 residues. The CDR3 DNA sequence: TGTGCCTGGAGACGGAGGGAAGGTGGCTCTGGGGCCAACGTCCTGACTTTC. Its protein product is CAWRRREGGSGANVLTF.

Ten or more counts support this clone. The chain has TRBV27 and TRBJ1-1; D is undetermined. The CDR3 has 13 amino acids. Germline V lookup: CDR1 MNHEY, CDR2 SMNVEV (reference sequence). V was clipped by 4 bases and J by 0 bases, with 6 bases between them. The CDR3 protein is CASSSSLNTEAFF. In DNA form, the CDR3 reads TGTGCCAGCAGTTCGTCCTTGAACACTGAAGCTTTCTTT.

This clone was detected only a few times. This chain joins TRBV6-2 or TRBV6-3 and TRBJ2-7; the D is unclear. The V gene lost 0 bases and the J gene lost 6 bases, with 9 bases spanning the gap. The CDR3 contains 13 residues. In germline, CDR1 is MNHEY, CDR2 SVGEGT. Here the CDR3 DNA reads TGTGCCAGCAGTTACTCGACCCCGAGCGAGCAGTACTTC. Its protein is CASSYSTPSEQYF.

The chain links TRBV20-1 to TRBJ2-7; D is unresolved. This CDR3 has 14 residues. CDR1 and CDR2 from the germline V gene are DFQATT and SNEGSKA (reference sequence). The germline V and J ends were trimmed by 6 bases and 0 bases, with 15 bases remaining between them. In DNA form, the CDR3 reads TGCAGTGCCGCTGGTGCGGTAAGCTCCTACGAGCAGTACTTC. The encoded protein is CSAAGAVSSYEQYF.